A single sample is the source of the 12 T cell receptor beta chains below, sequenced in a study of blood T cell repertoires in COVID-19. Using immunoSEQ multiplex PCR, the repertoire was profiled, and TCRdb retains in-frame clones only, with some absent. The sample carries 150,000 to 200,000 clones, 70% to 90% recorded once. The sample was peripheral blood. These receptors were taken from a person aged 70 to 79 with COVID-19, enrolled during active disease.

The J gene is TRBJ2-2, the V gene TRBV5-6; maybe TRBD2 (6 bases). Trimming stripped 5 bases from V and 3 bases from J, with 17 bases between. The germline V gene encodes CDR1 SGHDT and CDR2 YYEEEE. The CDR3 loop spans 16 amino acids. Here the CDR3 reads CASSIEASAHTGELFF. The CDR3 DNA reads as TGTGCCAGCAGTATTGAGGCTAGCGCCCACACCGGGGAGCTGTTTTTT.

The CDR3: CASSYDVYREQYF. DNA of the CDR3: TGTGCCAGCAGTTACGATGTCTATCGGGAGCAGTACTTC. The rearrangement links TRBV6-5 to TRBJ2-7; D gene unclear. The ends were cut back, 2 bases at V and 7 bases at J, with 12 bases in the middle. CDR3 length equals 13 residues. Germline V lookup: CDR1 MNHEY, CDR2 SVGAGI.

The V and J genes are TRBV27 and TRBJ1-5, with a tentative D call TRBD1 (5 bases). The germline CDR1 and CDR2 sequences are MNHEY and SMNVEV (reference sequence). The CDR3 length is 14 residues. V was trimmed by 10 bases and J by 0 bases, leaving 13 bases between them. The CDR3 DNA follows: TGTGCCACAGAAGACAGTTTTAGCAATCAGCCCCAGCATTTT. As protein: CATEDSFSNQPQHF.

This clone has a single count. CDR3 sequence reads: CASSKPRDPSSYNEQFF. DNA of the CDR3: TGTGCCAGCAGCAAACCGCGGGACCCTAGCTCCTACAATGAGCAGTTCTTC. The chain couples TRBV21-1 to TRBJ2-1; the table's TRBD2 call for D was not verified on the DNA. TRBV21-1 is annotated as a pseudogene. This CDR3 contains 17 residues.

The chain carries TRBV30 and TRBJ2-7; 12 bases align to TRBD2. J gave up 3 bases and V 7 bases, and 10 bases lay outside the gene matches. The CDR3 spans 15 residues. Germline-derived CDR1 and CDR2 are GTSNPN and SVGIG (reference sequence). The CDR3 bases are TGTGCCTCCATGACTAGCGGGAGTTCATTCTACGAGCAGTACTTC. Protein product: CASMTSGSSFYEQYF.

This sequence joins TRBV5-1 and TRBJ2-5; D uncertain. Germline CDR1 and CDR2: SGHRS and YFSETQ. The CDR3 loop spans 13 amino acids. The ends were cut back, 0 bases at V and 5 bases at J, with 8 bases in the middle. The CDR3 coding sequence is TGCGCCAGCAGCTTGGCGAACGGGGAGACCCAGTACTTC. The encoded protein is CASSLANGETQYF.

Comments on this clone: Other DNA sequences within the sample encode an identical CDR3. The chain couples TRBV28 to TRBJ2-1, with D perhaps matching TRBD2 (5 bases). This CDR3 region has 14 residues. Per germline, CDR1 MDHEN and CDR2 SYDVKM. Deletions cut 5 bases from V and 0 bases from J, with 8 bases between. CDR3 nucleotides: TGTGCCAGCAGTGGAGGTAGCTCCTACAATGAGCAGTTCTTC. Its protein is CASSGGSSYNEQFF.

This rearrangement joins TRBV4-1 to TRBJ1-4; weak D call: TRBD1 (6 bases). Between the trimmed V and J ends, which lost 1 base and 7 bases, there was a span of 16 bases. The germline gives CDR1 MGHRA, CDR2 YSYEKL. This CDR3 is built from 16 residues. The CDR3 sequence is CASSQVDVGTLEKLFF. Here the CDR3 DNA reads TGCGCCAGCAGCCAAGTAGATGTTGGGACACTTGAAAAACTGTTTTTT.

This clone has a handful of counts. V and J are TRBV27 and TRBJ1-6; TRBD1 matches 7 bases. The CDR3 consists of 18 residues. The germline V gene encodes CDR1 MNHEY and CDR2 SMNVEV (reference sequence). Losses at the gene ends were 5 bases for V and 4 bases for J; bases not matched to a gene: 14. CDR3 nucleotide sequence: TGTGCCAGCAGTGCCACAAACAGGGGCCCGTCATATAATTCACCCCTCCACTTT. Translated: CASSATNRGPSYNSPLHF.

In DNA form, the CDR3 reads TGTGCCAGCCCCGCGAGAGGACAGGGCAGTGATCAGCCCCAGCATTTT. Its translation is CASPARGQGSDQPQHF. This chain links TRBV28 with TRBJ1-5; 8 positions agree with TRBD1. Germline assignment: CDR1 MDHEN and CDR2 SYDVKM. The CDR3 totals 16 residues. Trimming cost V 8 bases and J 5 bases; bases outside gene matches: 14.

V and J are TRBV28 and TRBJ2-7; 12 bases are a match to TRBD2. There are 14 residues in the CDR3. Germline CDR1 is MDHEN and CDR2 is SYDVKM. The trim removed 3 bases at V and 4 bases at J, leaving 1 base unmatched. The DNA for the CDR3 is TGTGCCAGCAGTTTGACTAGCGGGAGATACGAGCAGTACTTC. The encoded protein is CASSLTSGRYEQYF.

The chain is built from TRBV5-5 and TRBJ1-1, with TRBD1 matching 8 bases. Germline V gene lookup returns CDR1 SGHKS and CDR2 YYEKEE (reference sequence). The CDR3 loop spans 17 amino acids. V trimming: 1 base; J trimming: 5 bases; junction bases outside the gene matches: 13. DNA for the CDR3: TGTGCCAGCAGCTTGACAGGGGGGATACTGTTTTGGACTGAAGCTTTCTTT. This codes for CASSLTGGILFWTEAFF.